The rows below give T cell receptor beta chains drawn from one sample of a study of shared clonotypes between healthy human individuals. TCRdb keeps only in-frame clones here, not all; method: immunoSEQ multiplex PCR. This table holds 1,400,000 or so clones, around 98.5% found once. Sequencing was done on a sample of naive CD4+ T cells sorted from blood. The source of these receptors is a man between 25 and 39 years old in good health. Both conserved end residues are part of each CDR3. The D gene is left open where the match is weak. Only some rows state a clone size, as once, few, many or a class for expanded clones.

d_gene | j_gene | abundance | v_gene | CDR3aa | CDR3nt
. | TRBJ1-5 | . | TRBV4-1 | CASSQTTGRNQPQHF | TGCGCCAGCAGCCAAACCACAGGGCGCAATCAGCCCCAGCATTTT
. | TRBJ1-3 | . | TRBV6-5 | CASSYRATVSGNTIYF | TGTGCCAGCAGTTACAGGGCTACAGTTTCTGGAAACACCATATATTTT
TRBD1 | TRBJ1-1 | . | TRBV7-9 | CASSLVGTGIVKAFF | TGTGCCAGCAGCTTAGTTGGGACAGGGATAGTAAAAGCTTTCTTT
. | TRBJ2-3 | . | TRBV28 | CASSRAPGGTDTQYF | TGTGCCAGCAGTCGGGCGCCAGGGGGCACAGATACGCAGTATTTT
. | TRBJ2-7 | . | TRBV11-2 | CASSPRTASSYEQYF | TGTGCCAGCAGCCCACGGACGGCCAGCTCCTACGAGCAGTACTTC
. | TRBJ2-7 | . | TRBV28 | CASSIGRYEQYF | TGTGCCAGCAGCATCGGGCGCTACGAGCAGTACTTC
TRBD1 | TRBJ1-1 | . | TRBV7-3 | CASSLDRVGEAFF | TGTGCCAGCAGCTTAGACAGGGTGGGAGAAGCTTTCTTT
. | TRBJ2-7 | . | TRBV5-1 | CASSSWYEQYF | TGCGCCAGCAGCTCTTGGTACGAGCAGTACTTC
TRBD2 | TRBJ2-1 | . | TRBV6-1 | CASSGTSGRWNEQFF | TGTGCCAGCAGTGGGACTAGCGGGAGGTGGAATGAGCAGTTCTTC
. | TRBJ2-1 | . | TRBV7-2 | CASSIKQANEQFF | TGTGCCAGCAGCATTAAGCAGGCCAATGAGCAGTTCTTC
TRBD2 | TRBJ2-7 | . | TRBV6-6 | CASSTRESSYEQYF | TGTGCCAGCAGTACGCGGGAGAGCTCCTACGAGCAGTACTTC
TRBD2 | TRBJ2-1 | . | TRBV7-9 | CASSSVPRLAGEMNEQFF | TGTGCCAGCAGCTCCGTACCCCGACTAGCGGGAGAAATGAATGAGCAGTTCTTC
. | TRBJ2-7 | . | TRBV7-8 | CASSVIRNTRDEQYF | TGTGCCAGCAGCGTTATCAGGAATACCCGGGACGAGCAGTACTTC
. | TRBJ1-1 | once | TRBV7-6 | CASSLVPVDTEAFF | TGTGCCAGCAGCTTAGTGCCGGTTGACACTGAAGCTTTCTTT
. | TRBJ2-7 | . | TRBV25-1 | CASSESERGSEQYF | TGTGCCAGCAGTGAATCTGAGAGGGGAAGCGAGCAGTACTTC
. | TRBJ1-1 | . | TRBV7-9 | CASSLEATENTEAFF | TGTGCCAGCAGCTTAGAGGCCACAGAGAACACTGAAGCTTTCTTT
TRBD1 | TRBJ2-1 | . | TRBV2 | CASRTGTVSNEQFF | TGTGCCAGCAGGACGGGGACAGTTTCCAATGAGCAGTTCTTC
TRBD2 | TRBJ2-1 | . | TRBV27 | CASSLKIQAGPGNEQFF | TGTGCCAGCAGTTTAAAGATCCAAGCGGGACCGGGCAATGAGCAGTTCTTC
TRBD2 | TRBJ2-5 | . | TRBV2 | CASTLGGGTQYF | TGTGCCAGCACCCTAGGCGGGGGGACCCAGTACTTC
TRBD2 | TRBJ2-1 | . | TRBV5-1 | CASNRGWGRALNEQFF | TGCGCCAGCAACCGGGGCTGGGGGAGGGCCCTCAATGAGCAGTTCTTC
. | TRBJ2-7 | . | TRBV10-3 | CAIRRDYEQYF | TGTGCCATCAGACGCGATTACGAGCAGTACTTC
TRBD2 | TRBJ2-7 | . | TRBV28 | CASSESGESSYEQYF | TGTGCCAGCAGTGAAAGCGGGGAAAGCTCCTACGAGCAGTACTTC
TRBD1 | TRBJ1-1 | . | TRBV18 | CASSLVTGGGSEAFF | TGTGCCAGCTCACTAGTGACAGGGGGAGGCTCTGAAGCTTTCTTT
. | TRBJ2-3 | . | TRBV7-6 | CASSFSGSSTDTQYF | TGTGCCAGCAGCTTTAGCGGTAGTAGCACAGATACGCAGTATTTT
. | TRBJ2-5 | . | TRBV14 | CASRTDKQETQYF | TGTGCCAGCAGAACGGACAAGCAAGAGACCCAGTACTTC
. | TRBJ1-5 | . | TRBV7-2 | CASSLSLEDQPQHF | TGTGCCAGCAGCTTATCTCTGGAGGATCAGCCCCAGCATTTT
TRBD1 | TRBJ2-3 | . | TRBV18 | CASSPGRGQGPDTQYF | TGTGCCAGCTCACCGGGTCGAGGACAGGGCCCAGATACGCAGTATTTT
TRBD1 | TRBJ1-5 | . | TRBV2 | CASSWDRTNQPQHF | TGTGCCAGCAGTTGGGACAGGACTAATCAGCCCCAGCATTTT
. | TRBJ2-7 | . | TRBV28 | CASSLYGGNEQYF | TGTGCCAGCAGTTTATATGGCGGCAACGAGCAGTACTTC
. | TRBJ1-2 | . | TRBV29-1 | CSVQTEDYGYTF | TGCAGCGTTCAAACAGAGGACTATGGCTACACCTTC
. | TRBJ2-7 | once | TRBV6-1 | CASSGTWRGYEQYF | TGTGCCAGCAGTGGAACGTGGAGGGGCTACGAGCAGTACTTC
. | TRBJ2-1 | . | TRBV11-2 | CASSLVEGEQFF | TGTGCCAGCAGCTTAGTCGAGGGGGAGCAGTTCTTC
TRBD1 | TRBJ1-1 | once | TRBV7-2 | CASSLVGTGGTEAFF | TGTGCCAGCAGCTTAGTAGGGACAGGGGGCACTGAAGCTTTCTTT
. | TRBJ1-2 | . | TRBV7-9 | CASSFGQRLNYGYTF | TGTGCCAGCAGCTTCGGACAGAGACTTAACTATGGCTACACCTTC
. | TRBJ1-4 | . | TRBV5-1 | CASSPYSGGSNEKLFF | TGCGCCAGCAGCCCCTATTCGGGGGGTTCTAATGAAAAACTGTTTTTT
TRBD2 | TRBJ2-1 | . | TRBV11-3 | CASSSRGSGRIGEQFF | TGTGCCAGCAGCTCACGGGGTAGCGGGAGAATAGGTGAGCAGTTCTTC
TRBD2 | TRBJ2-7 | . | TRBV10-3 | CAISEPFGLAGAYEQYF | TGTGCCATCAGTGAGCCCTTCGGACTAGCGGGAGCCTACGAGCAGTACTTC
. | TRBJ1-2 | . | TRBV28 | CASSLPPYGYTF | TGTGCCAGCAGTTTGCCTCCATATGGCTACACCTTC
. | TRBJ2-3 | . | TRBV10-3 | CANGPTSTDTQYF | TGTGCCAACGGTCCGACGAGCACAGATACGCAGTATTTT
. | TRBJ2-4 | once | TRBV11-2 | CASSPLAKNIQYF | TGTGCCAGCAGCCCCTTGGCCAAAAACATTCAGTACTTC
. | TRBJ2-2 | . | TRBV6-5 | CASRPRLGNTGELFF | TGTGCCAGCAGACCGCGGCTGGGGAACACCGGGGAGCTGTTTTTT
TRBD2 | TRBJ2-7 | once | TRBV5-8 | CASTLNWGSSGNYEQYF | TGTGCCAGCACCCTGAACTGGGGGTCTAGCGGGAACTACGAGCAGTACTTC
. | TRBJ2-5 | . | TRBV18 | CASSPPKDRIRETQYF | TGTGCCAGCTCACCACCTAAGGACCGAATTAGGGAGACCCAGTACTTC
. | TRBJ2-7 | . | TRBV10-2 | CASSEDVRFDEQYF | TGCGCCAGCAGTGAGGATGTGAGGTTCGACGAGCAGTACTTC
. | TRBJ1-1 | . | TRBV7-9 | CASSLKDMNTEAFF | TGTGCCAGCAGCTTAAAGGATATGAACACTGAAGCTTTCTTT
. | TRBJ2-5 | . | TRBV12-5 | CASGFGGRETQYF | TGTGCTAGTGGTTTCGGGGGAAGAGAGACCCAGTACTTC
. | TRBJ1-2 | . | TRBV6-5 | CASRPEGRTYYGYTF | TGTGCCAGCAGGCCGGAGGGACGGACCTACTATGGCTACACCTTC
. | TRBJ2-1 | . | TRBV5-6 | CASSRISRHEQFF | TGTGCCAGCAGCCGAATATCTCGCCATGAGCAGTTCTTC
. | TRBJ2-7 | . | TRBV5-1 | CASSDPSYEQYF | TGCGCCAGCAGCGACCCCTCCTACGAGCAGTACTTC
. | TRBJ2-1 | . | TRBV25-1 | CASSVGGLYYNEQFF | TGTGCCAGCAGTGTCGGAGGACTGTACTACAATGAGCAGTTCTTC
. | TRBJ2-7 | . | TRBV19 | CASSIAHGYEQYF | TGTGCCAGTAGTATAGCCCACGGCTACGAGCAGTACTTC
TRBD1 | TRBJ2-2 | . | TRBV19 | CASIRDRDTGELFF | TGTGCCAGTATCCGGGACAGGGACACCGGGGAGCTGTTTTTT
. | TRBJ2-5 | . | TRBV2 | CASRGRVPETQYF | TGTGCCAGCAGGGGTAGGGTACCGGAGACCCAGTACTTC
. | TRBJ2-6 | . | TRBV6-1 | CASSVEGAGANVLTF | TGTGCCAGCAGCGTGGAAGGGGCTGGGGCCAACGTCCTGACTTTC
. | TRBJ1-2 | . | TRBV6-5 | CASSQTEYGYTF | TGTGCCAGCAGCCAGACAGAGTATGGCTACACCTTC
. | TRBJ2-1 | . | TRBV19 | CASSVRGGVGEQFF | TGTGCCAGTAGTGTCAGGGGCGGGGTCGGCGAGCAGTTCTTC
. | TRBJ1-4 | . | TRBV2 | CASSELSRGEKLFF | TGTGCCAGCAGTGAATTGAGTAGAGGGGAAAAACTGTTTTTT
. | TRBJ1-4 | . | TRBV28 | CASGGELGDEKLFF | TGTGCCAGCGGGGGAGAGCTTGGGGATGAAAAACTGTTTTTT
TRBD2 | TRBJ2-7 | . | TRBV4-2 | CASSIGLGTLANYEQYF | TGTGCCAGCAGCATTGGGCTGGGAACACTAGCGAACTACGAGCAGTACTTC